This T cell receptor beta chain was sequenced in a study of blood T cells in healthy people across ages. Study summary: About one barcoded beta molecule per two T cells was captured by template switching.

This CDR3 region has 17 residues. Looked up from germline, CDR1 is SGHTA and CDR2 is FQGNSA. V lost 7 bases, J lost 2 bases, and 11 bases stayed unmatched. The donors, aged roughly 6 to 95, were healthy Caucasians from Russia. A J-beta primer mix and a sample-barcoded 5' primer were used in a second PCR of roughly 7 to 12 cycles. All samples yielded 3 million or more CDR3-containing paired-end reads. TCRdb re-called the 5' RACE reads through MiXCR, storing one row per CDR3 protein. The sample holds almost 300,000 distinct CDR3 sequences; 25% to 30% are singletons and the top ten take around 29%. Input material: blood. The receptor comes from a woman between 65 and 79 years old in good health. The chain combines TRBV7-2 with TRBJ2-3; 11 nucleotides match TRBD2. The CDR3 DNA follows: TGTGCCAGCACGCACAGGAATAGCGGGAGGGCCACAGATACGCAGTATTTT. As protein: CASTHRNSGRATDTQYF. Complete variable domain (other parts from reference TRBV7-2 and TRBJ2-3): GAGVSQSPSNKVTEKGKDVELRCDPISGHTALYWYRQSLGQGLEFLIYFQGNSAPDKSGLPSDRFSAERTGGSVSTLTIQRTQQEDSAVYLCASTHRNSGRATDTQYFGPGTRLTVL.